The rows below give T cell receptor beta chains drawn from one sample of a study of T cell changes during pregnancy in multiple sclerosis. TCRdb's copy holds only in-frame clones and misses some; the assay was immunoSEQ multiplex PCR. This table has 25,000 to 30,000 clones, about 91% appearing once. The specimen was CD4+ T cells from peripheral blood mononuclear cells, collected in the second trimester of pregnancy. These receptors came from a female donor with multiple sclerosis, enrolled in a pregnancy study. The conserved cysteine and the conserved F or W are not part of the CDR3 here. Fields, in order: clone size, V gene, CDR3 protein. Expanded clones are given a class, and other clones once, few, many or no size at all.

-,TRBV4-1,ASTLFPSWFGGALSNTGELF
-,TRBV30,AWSVTGSWVHEQY
-,TRBV5-4,ASSTRGGVDTQY
-,TRBV5-1,ASSTTGGSTEAS
few,TRBV5-1,ASSLGRDRRGYT
-,TRBV7-3,ASSLNNGEGGYT
-,TRBV7-6,ASSPPGLQETQY
few,TRBV7-7,ASSRTGGYT
-,TRBV20-1,SAWFRATF
-,TRBV5-1,ASSSWDRNTGELF
-,TRBV5-6,ASSLEGQYNPTDTQY
-,TRBV4-3,ASSQALDSEQY
-,TRBV6-5,ASSSLHRGGSYEQY
-,TRBV9,ASSVDPGAMNTEAF
-,TRBV15,ATSRGTTYEQY
-,TRBV30,ACTPLSSGETQY
-,TRBV21-1,ASSAGGKQGTPSYNSPLH
-,TRBV4-3,ASSLHTDLNTGELF
once,TRBV5-1,ASSLSGAVRPTDTQY
-,TRBV5-4,ASSLLGQNYGYT
-,TRBV19,ASSTQLYNEQF